The 6 T cell receptor beta chains presented below share a single source sample, sequenced in a study of blood T cells in healthy people across ages. A second PCR of roughly 7 to 11 cycles used a sample-barcoded 5' primer and a J-beta primer mix. In TCRdb, the 5' RACE reads were re-called with MiXCR into one record per CDR3 protein. The top ten hold approximately 4% of the sample, which has 750,000 to 850,000 distinct CDR3 sequences, approximately 25% seen once. These same records also appear under a second study, on T cells of mothers and their children.

Material: blood. These receptors all come from a boy younger than 18 in good health.

The chain has TRBV9 and TRBJ1-2; D unclear. V was shortened by 4 bases and J by 1 base, with 14 bases between the two germline ends. This CDR3 has 15 residues. Germline-derived CDR1 and CDR2 are SGDLS and YYNGEE. CDR3 sequence: CASSSRSGFNYGYTF. CDR3 DNA: TGTGCCAGCAGCTCTCGGTCAGGTTTTAACTATGGCTACACCTTC.

This sequence joins TRBV7-9 and TRBJ2-7; D could derive from TRBD1 or TRBD2 (5 bases each). V lost 6 bases to trimming and J lost 5 bases, with 17 bases between them. Germline V CDR1 and CDR2: SEHNR, FQNEAQ (reference sequence). The CDR3 loop spans 14 amino acids. The CDR3, as DNA: TGTGCCAGCAGTCCCCCCCGGGGACCCAACGAGCAGTACTTC. Protein sequence: CASSPPRGPNEQYF.

The sample holds many counts of this clonotype. The chain couples TRBV24-1 to TRBJ2-6, with 7 nucleotides matching TRBD1. The germline gives CDR1 KGHDR, CDR2 SFDVKD. J was trimmed by 0 bases and V by 4 bases; bases with no gene match: 2. The CDR3 loop spans 16 amino acids. The CDR3 here is CATSDPGGSGANVLTF. The CDR3 coding sequence is TGTGCCACCAGTGACCCAGGGGGCTCTGGGGCCAACGTCCTGACTTTC.

This clonotype was seen more than once but under ten times. The chain recombines TRBV19 with TRBJ2-1, with 8 bases that match TRBD1. J was trimmed by 2 bases and V by 4 bases; bases with no gene match: 4. Per the germline V gene, CDR1 is LNHDA and CDR2 is SQIVND (reference sequence). CDR3 length equals 15 residues. The CDR3 sequence is CASSRTGRPYNEQFF. CDR3 DNA: TGTGCCAGTAGTAGGACAGGGAGGCCCTACAATGAGCAGTTCTTC.

The rearrangement uses TRBV7-9 and TRBJ2-5; TRBD1 might be the D (5 bases). Germline V gene sequence: CDR1 SEHNR, CDR2 FQNEAQ (reference sequence). The V end was cut by 4 bases, the J end by 2 bases, with 14 bases between. This CDR3 is built from 15 residues. CDR3 nucleotide sequence: TGTGCCAGCAGCTCCTCTTTGACAGCACAAGAGACCCAGTACTTC. Translation gives CASSSSLTAQETQYF.

In its sample, this clonotype ranks as medium-sized. The genes are TRBV29-1 and TRBJ2-7; D could derive from TRBD1 or TRBD2 (7 bases each). The CDR3 sequence is 11 residues long. CDR1 and CDR2 (germline): SQVTM, ANQGSEA. The V end was cut by 7 bases, the J end by 6 bases, with 13 bases between. In DNA, the CDR3 is TGCAGCGGGAGCAGGGGGGGCGAGCAGTACTTC. Amino acid sequence: CSGSRGGEQYF.